These 18 T cell receptor beta chains originate from one sample sequenced in a study of CD8+CD57+ T cells in acquired aplastic anemia. The use of genomic DNA as template underpinned the TCR beta VDJ and CDR3 profiling. TCRdb fed the reads into MiXCR, producing one record per CDR3 protein. The sample lists fewer than 250,000 distinct CDR3 sequences; around 46% were seen once. Patients included in sequencing had previously demonstrated CD8+CD57+ cell expansion by flow cytometry. The sequenced material came from sorted CD4+, CD8+, or CD8+CD57+ T cells (not recorded which) from PBMCs. The receptors come from a human donor with aplastic anemia.

This clonotype was seen at least ten times. The V call is TRBV14, the J call TRBJ2-7, with TRBD1 matching 8 bases. The CDR3 spans 14 residues. Germline V gives CDR1 SGHDN, CDR2 FVKESK. The V segment lost 3 bases and the J segment 2 bases; nucleotides outside the gene matches: 3. As DNA, the CDR3 is TGTGCCAGCAGCCATGGACAGGGCGCCTACGAGCAGTACTTC. It codes for CASSHGQGAYEQYF.

The gene calls are TRBV29-1 and TRBJ2-3; 13 nucleotides align to TRBD2. The length of the CDR3 is 18 residues. Per the germline V gene, CDR1 is SQVTM and CDR2 is ANQGSEA. With V trimmed by 7 bases and J by 6 bases, 19 bases remained unmatched. The CDR3 DNA follows: TGCAGCGCTATAGAGCTCGGGACTAGCGGGGTCATGGCGGATACGCAGTATTTT. Translating gives CSAIELGTSGVMADTQYF.

This clonotype occurred many times. This chain joins TRBV7-3 and TRBJ2-2; no firm D call. The CDR3 is 15 residues long. Germline CDR1 SGHTA, CDR2 FQGTGA. The V and J ends lost 4 bases and 5 bases respectively, with 14 bases between them. The DNA of the CDR3 is TGTGCCAGCAGCTCACAATCCAGGCGGACCGGGGAGCTGTTTTTT. As protein: CASSSQSRRTGELFF.

This clonotype was seen a single time. This chain joins TRBV7-2 and TRBJ1-5; D not resolved. Germline CDR1 is SGHTA and CDR2 is FQGNSA. CDR3 size: 15 residues. Trimming pared 2 bases from V and 6 bases from J, leaving 14 bases between. The CDR3 DNA is TGTGCCAGCAGCTTAAGAGAAGGGAGCGGTCAGCCCCAGCATTTT. Protein sequence: CASSLREGSGQPQHF.

This clonotype has at least ten counts. This chain uses TRBV7-9 with TRBJ2-5, with a tentative D call TRBD2 (5 bases). This CDR3 region has 14 residues. Between the trimmed V and J ends, which lost 1 base and 5 bases, there was a span of 11 bases. Germline CDR1 is SEHNR and CDR2 is FQNEAQ (reference sequence). As DNA, the CDR3 is TGTGCCAGCAGCTTAGTTCGGGGATTCGAGACCCAGTACTTC. This codes for CASSLVRGFETQYF.

A remark on this clonotype: A much bigger clone sits one base away, suggesting this may be a read error. Lacking the conserved final phenylalanine or tryptophan, this CDR3 likely reflects a read error. The rearrangement uses TRBV5-5 and TRBJ2-7; TRBD2 aligns across 11 bases. J was trimmed by 2 bases and V by 1 base; bases with no gene match: 5. CDR3 length: 16 amino acids. Per the germline V gene, CDR1 is SGHKS and CDR2 is YYEKEE (reference sequence). Here the CDR3 reads CASSLRLAGLTYEQYS. CDR3 DNA sequence: TGTGCCAGCAGCTTGAGACTAGCGGGACTGACCTACGAGCAGTACTCC.

The chain joins TRBV12-3 or TRBV12-4 to TRBJ2-7; no clear D gene. The CDR3 runs 13 residues. Trimming pared 3 bases from V and 2 bases from J, leaving 8 bases between. CDR3 sequence: CASSLKTPYEQYF. DNA for the CDR3: TGTGCCAGCAGTTTGAAGACCCCCTACGAGCAGTACTTC.

This clonotype was detected only a few times. V is TRBV11-3 and J is TRBJ2-7, with a possible D match to TRBD2 (5 bases). The length of the CDR3 is 13 residues. CDR1 SGHNT and CDR2 YENEEA come from the germline V gene. Trimming shortened V by 4 bases and J by 3 bases, and 10 bases separated the two germline ends. The CDR3 here is CASSYTGNYEQYF. The CDR3 region has the DNA TGTGCCAGCAGCTATACCGGGAACTACGAGCAGTACTTC.

This chain uses TRBV28 with TRBJ2-7; D gene ambiguous. The CDR3 has 15 amino acids. CDR1 is MDHEN and CDR2 is SYDVKM in the germline V gene. V gave up 2 bases and J gave up 3 bases, with 14 bases separating them. The DNA of the CDR3 is TGTGCCAGCAGTTTAAGCTTAAACTCCGACTACGAGCAGTACTTC. This encodes CASSLSLNSDYEQYF.

The V gene is TRBV29-1, the J gene TRBJ2-1, with 15 bases matching TRBD2. The J segment lost 0 bases and the V segment lost 7 bases, leaving 10 bases of the junction unmatched. Germline CDR1 SQVTM, CDR2 ANQGSEA. This CDR3 is 18 amino acids long. Here the CDR3 DNA reads TGCAGCGGCAGGACTAGCGGGAGGGCCTTAAGCTCCTACAATGAGCAGTTCTTC. Its protein product is CSGRTSGRALSSYNEQFF.

In the case of this clonotype: As the CDR3 is not closed by the conserved phenylalanine or tryptophan, this likely results from a read error. The chain employs TRBV10-2 and TRBJ2-3, with 11 nucleotides matching TRBD1. This CDR3 contains 16 residues. CDR1 WSHSY and CDR2 SAAADI come from the germline V gene. The CDR3 nucleotides are TGCGCCAGCAGTGAGCGGGGGACAGGGGGAGCAGATGCGCAGTATTCT. It is translated as CASSERGTGGADAQYS.

The V and J genes are TRBV6-5 and TRBJ2-7; 8 bases agree with TRBD1. The CDR3 is 14 amino acids. J lost 0 bases, V lost 4 bases, and 2 bases had no gene match. Germline CDR1 MNHEY, CDR2 SVGAGI. The DNA of the CDR3 is TGTGCCAGCAGTTGGGACAGGACCTCCTACGAGCAGTACTTC. This sequence encodes CASSWDRTSYEQYF.

DNA of the CDR3: TGTGCCAGTAGTGAGACAGGGTACAATGAGCAGTATTTT. This translates into CASSETGYNEQYF. The chain has TRBV19 and TRBJ2-3; 7 nucleotides align to TRBD1. The germline V gene encodes CDR1 LNHDA and CDR2 SQIVND (reference sequence). V trimming: 5 bases; J trimming: 11 bases; junction bases outside the gene matches: 10. This CDR3 spans 13 amino acids.

Ten or more counts support this clonotype. The chain couples TRBV4-3 to TRBJ1-1; 9 positions agree with TRBD1. Germline CDR1 and CDR2: LGHNA and YSLEER. V lost 2 bases and J lost 4; bases outside the gene matches: 8. The CDR3 length is 16 residues. DNA of the CDR3: TGCGCCAGCAGCCAAAGGTCGGGACAGGGCGGCACTGAAGCTTTCTTT. It encodes CASSQRSGQGGTEAFF.

The chain employs TRBV2 and TRBJ2-3; 8 positions match TRBD2. The CDR3 length is 18 residues. J gave up 2 bases and V 0 bases, and 10 bases lay outside the gene matches. Germline-derived CDR1 and CDR2 are SNHLY and FYNNEI. The CDR3 spells CASSEAASGRPITDTQYF. The CDR3 region has the DNA TGTGCCAGCAGTGAAGCGGCTAGCGGGCGTCCCATCACAGATACGCAGTATTTT.

The CDR3 sequence: CAISESVASGNTIYF. The CDR3 DNA reads TGTGCCATCAGTGAGTCCGTAGCCTCTGGAAACACCATATATTTT. The V call is TRBV10-3, the J call TRBJ1-3, with D uncertain. Trimming took 0 bases from V and 0 from J, leaving 6 bases between them. The CDR3 runs to 15 residues. CDR1 and CDR2 (germline): ENHRY, SYGVKD.

This chain connects TRBV6-2 or TRBV6-3 to TRBJ2-7; possible D gene TRBD1, 5 bases. CDR1 is MNHEY and CDR2 is SVGEGT in the germline V gene. V dropped 1 base and J dropped 3 bases, with 10 bases sitting between them. CDR3 length equals 14 residues. This chain's CDR3 is CASSYWAGIYEQYF. CDR3 bases: TGTGCCAGCAGTTACTGGGCAGGGATCTACGAGCAGTACTTC.

This clonotype has ten or more counts. The V call is TRBV11-2, the J call TRBJ1-6, with 8 bases aligning to TRBD1. V trimming: 5 bases; J trimming: 8 bases; junction bases outside the gene matches: 8. This CDR3 spans 15 amino acids. Looked up from germline, CDR1 is SGHAT and CDR2 is FQNNGV. Written as DNA, the CDR3 is TGTGCCAGCAGCACCGGACAGGGTGGCCATTCACCCCTCCACTTT. It codes for CASSTGQGGHSPLHF. The variable domain in full, with the rest retrieved from reference TRBV11-2 and TRBJ1-6, is EAGVAQSPRYKIIEKRQSVAFWCNPISGHATLYWYQQILGQGPKLLIQFQNNGVVDDSQLPKDRFSAERLKGVDSTLKIQPAKLEDSAVYLCASSTGQGGHSPLHFGNGTRLTVT.